This T cell receptor beta chain is drawn from a study of cytotoxic CD8 clonotypes in ibrutinib-treated CLL. As for the study in general: Treatment had run for a median roughly 13 months, range 6 to 36, when response samples were taken.

TCRdb's copy holds only in-frame clones and misses some; the assay was immunoSEQ multiplex PCR. The table records over 110,000 clones, 85% to 95% of them present only once. Between the trimmed V and J ends, which lost 2 bases and 4 bases, there was a span of 8 bases. The CDR3 contains 14 residues. Germline CDR1 is SGHTA and CDR2 is FQGNSA. This receptor was identified in a human donor with chronic lymphocytic leukemia. The chain is built from TRBV7-2 and TRBJ2-2; D remains ambiguous. The sequenced sample was PBMCs, obtained after 12 months of ibrutinib treatment. This CDR3 reads CASSLLIRTGELFF. The CDR3 DNA follows: TGTGCCAGCAGCTTACTCATACGCACCGGGGAGCTGTTTTTT. Based on the CDR3 plus reference TRBV7-2 and TRBJ2-2, the full variable domain is GAGVSQSPSNKVTEKGKDVELRCDPISGHTALYWYRQSLGQGLEFLIYFQGNSAPDKSGLPSDRFSAERTGGSVSTLTIQRTQQEDSAVYLCASSLLIRTGELFFGEGSRLTVL.